This paragraph reports one T cell receptor (beta chain). This sample is drawn from a study of blood T cell repertoires in COVID-19. Original methodology: Nucleated cell counts were estimated from reference gene primer amplification. TCRdb's table, derived via immunoSEQ multiplex PCR, lists solely in-frame clones and lacks some. The V and J calls and clone size come from that table; D and trimming were worked out from the DNA. The data hold some 180,000 clones, with roughly 80% observed a single time. Germline V CDR1 and CDR2: SQVTM, ANQGSEA. The V end was cut by 4 bases, the J end by 6 bases, with 12 bases between. This CDR3 contains 13 residues. Enrollment of patients from Seattle took place during active infection, with longitudinal follow-up.

The sample comprised peripheral blood. The receptor comes from a woman aged 55-70 years with COVID-19, enrolled during active disease. V gene TRBV29-1 combines with J gene TRBJ2-2; a weak D match, TRBD1 (5 bases). CDR3 nucleotide sequence: TGCAGCGTTGGTCAGGGTGGTTCCGGGGAGCTGTTTTTT. Encoded protein: CSVGQGGSGELFF.